The 32 T cell receptor beta chains reported below all come from one sample, sequenced in a study of blood T cells in healthy people across ages. It was with a sample-barcoded 5' primer and a J-beta primer mix that a second PCR of roughly 7 to 12 cycles was run. MiXCR, applied by TCRdb to the 5' RACE reads, yields one record per CDR3 protein. The sample shows about 750,000 distinct CDR3 sequences, about 53% of them seen only once. Sequences were obtained from blood. The origin of the receptors is a man aged 80 or over in good health.

The sample holds a few counts of this clonotype. The rearrangement links TRBV5-1 to TRBJ1-2; D is possibly TRBD1 (5 bases). This CDR3 has 14 amino acids. Germline V CDR1 and CDR2: SGHRS, YFSETQ. V lost 2 bases to trimming and J lost 0 bases, with 8 bases between them. Here the CDR3 DNA reads TGCGCCAGCAGCTTCGGGACGACTAACTATGGCTACACCTTC. Its translation is CASSFGTTNYGYTF.

This chain connects TRBV10-1 to TRBJ2-7; no clear D gene. Germline CDR1 and CDR2: WNHNN and SYGVQD (reference sequence). The CDR3 sequence is 14 residues long. V was clipped by 1 base and J by 6 bases, with 13 bases between them. The chain's CDR3 is CASSELGWRCEQYF. The DNA of the CDR3 is TGCGCCAGCAGTGAGTTAGGTTGGCGGTGCGAGCAGTACTTC.

In its sample, this clonotype was seen once. The genes are TRBV5-1 and TRBJ2-7; D is unclear. The V gene lost 3 bases and the J gene lost 3 bases, with 10 bases spanning the gap. Germline loops: CDR1 SGHRS, CDR2 YFSETQ. CDR3 length: 13 amino acids. This CDR3 is CASSSQERYEQYF. The DNA of the CDR3 is TGCGCCAGCAGCTCCCAGGAGCGCTACGAGCAGTACTTC.

The rearrangement links TRBV12-3 or TRBV12-4 to TRBJ1-2, with D tentatively TRBD1 (5 bases). CDR3 length equals 15 residues. V lost 5 bases to trimming and J lost 8 bases, with 21 bases between them. The CDR3 spells CASSTTGTVIGGYTF. The DNA of the CDR3 is TGTGCCAGCAGTACGACGGGGACGGTTATAGGGGGCTACACCTTC.

V usage is TRBV24-1 and J usage is TRBJ2-1; TRBD2 is a possible D gene (5 bases). V shed 5 bases and J shed 6 bases, with 19 bases lying between them. CDR1 is KGHDR, CDR2 SFDVKD, per germline. The CDR3 loop spans 16 amino acids. The DNA of the CDR3 is TGTGCCACCAGTGGTATAGCGCAAACGGGGTCCAATGAGCAGTTCTTC. This translates into CATSGIAQTGSNEQFF.

V gene TRBV12-3 or TRBV12-4 combines with J gene TRBJ2-4; D uncertain. The end of the DNA is better explained by TRBJ2-7, so the J call may be wrong. This CDR3 spans 14 amino acids. The DNA for the CDR3 is TGTGCCAGCAGTTCCCCTGTTCGGTCCTACGAGCAGTACTTC. This sequence encodes CASSSPVRSYEQYF.

The genes are TRBV27 and TRBJ2-3; 10 bases match TRBD2. V lost 5 bases and J lost 7; bases outside the gene matches: 6. Germline V gene data show CDR1 as MNHEY and CDR2 as SMNVEV (reference sequence). This CDR3 spans 14 amino acids. CDR3 in amino acids: CASSPRTSGYTQYF. The CDR3 region has the DNA TGTGCCAGCAGTCCACGGACTAGCGGCTATACGCAGTATTTT.

The J gene is TRBJ2-2, the V gene TRBV20-1, with 9 bases aligning to TRBD2. The germline gives CDR1 DFQATT, CDR2 SNEGSKA (reference sequence). This CDR3 spans 15 amino acids. J was trimmed by 5 bases and V by 3 bases; bases with no gene match: 7. The CDR3 loop reads CSARVAGVQTGELFF. The CDR3 DNA reads as TGCAGTGCTAGGGTAGCGGGAGTTCAGACCGGGGAGCTGTTTTTT.

This clonotype occurred a few times. The chain joins TRBV10-3 to TRBJ2-4; 14 positions match TRBD2. The assigned J gene may be wrong: the sequence end matches TRBJ2-5 better. The CDR3 loop spans 16 amino acids. Germline V gene sequence: CDR1 ENHRY, CDR2 SYGVKD. The CDR3 DNA follows: TGTGCCATCAGTACCGGGACTAGCGGGAGTAGAGAGACCCAGTACTTC. Protein sequence: CAISTGTSGSRETQYF.

This clonotype was found a few times. The chain has TRBV13 and TRBJ2-7; 11 bases map to TRBD1. CDR1 is PRHDT and CDR2 is FYEKMQ in the germline V gene (reference sequence). The V segment lost 9 bases and the J segment 3 bases; nucleotides outside the gene matches: 4. The CDR3 totals 13 residues. In DNA, the CDR3 is TGTGCCAGTGGGACAGGGGGGGTCTACGAGCAGTACTTC. This codes for CASGTGGVYEQYF.

The rearrangement joins TRBV10-3 to TRBJ2-3; D not certain. V lost 0 bases and J lost 2, with 15 bases in between. Germline V gene data show CDR1 as ENHRY and CDR2 as SYGVKD. The CDR3 runs 17 residues. The CDR3 reads CAISESEKTGNTDTQYF. CDR3 nucleotide sequence: TGTGCCATCAGTGAGTCGGAAAAAACTGGGAACACAGATACGCAGTATTTT.

V is TRBV29-1 and J is TRBJ1-4, with TRBD1 as a possible D gene (6 bases). V was trimmed by 7 bases and J by 6 bases, leaving 24 bases between them. The length of the CDR3 is 16 residues. The germline gives CDR1 SQVTM, CDR2 ANQGSEA. CDR3 amino acids: CSANSGMGGVYEKLFF. CDR3 bases: TGCAGCGCTAACTCGGGGATGGGGGGCGTTTATGAAAAACTGTTTTTT.

This clonotype was detected only a few times. The rearrangement links TRBV28 to TRBJ2-4; D call uncertain. The CDR3 consists of 15 residues. Germline values: CDR1 MDHEN, CDR2 SYDVKM. V lost 6 bases, J lost 6 bases, and 18 bases lay in between. For the CDR3, the DNA is TGTGCCAGCAGCCCAACACCGGTGGTGGGAAACATTCAGTACTTC. Encoded protein: CASSPTPVVGNIQYF.

There are a few counts of this clonotype. The gene calls are TRBV20-1 and TRBJ2-1; D gene uncertain. CDR1 is DFQATT, CDR2 SNEGSKA, per germline (reference sequence). Trimming cost V 3 bases and J 8 bases, with 20 bases left between them. The CDR3 has 15 amino acids. CDR3: CSASSPAPIAHEQFF. For the CDR3, the DNA is TGCAGTGCTAGCTCCCCGGCCCCGATAGCCCATGAGCAGTTCTTC.

V and J are TRBV29-1 and TRBJ2-7; D possibly matches TRBD1 or TRBD2 (5 bases each). There are 16 residues in the CDR3. With 8 bases removed from V and 3 bases from J, the gap between germline ends came to 26 bases. Germline values: CDR1 SQVTM, CDR2 ANQGSEA. The CDR3 spells CSPPVGPLGSGYEQYF. Here the CDR3 DNA reads TGCAGCCCTCCCGTGGGACCGTTAGGGTCCGGCTACGAGCAGTACTTC.

This chain joins TRBV9 and TRBJ2-5, with D unresolved. Germline V gene data show CDR1 as SGDLS and CDR2 as YYNGEE. V lost 0 bases and J 1 base, leaving 7 bases between the germline ends. The length of the CDR3 is 14 residues. CDR3 nucleotides: TGTGCCAGCAGCGTAGGAGCCCTCCAAGAGACCCAGTACTTC. Amino acid sequence: CASSVGALQETQYF.

V gene TRBV29-1 combines with J gene TRBJ2-3, with a weak D call TRBD2 (6 bases). This CDR3 region has 15 residues. Germline V CDR1 and CDR2: SQVTM, ANQGSEA. V dropped 7 bases and J dropped 2 bases, with 19 bases sitting between them. Here the CDR3 DNA reads TGCAGCGCCAAGGCCGGGACTGGGGACACAGATACGCAGTATTTT. Protein: CSAKAGTGDTDTQYF.

Notes on this clonotype: A read error may be the cause here, since a much bigger clone is one base away. The V call is TRBV6-6, the J call TRBJ2-4, with 10 positions matching TRBD2. The DNA matches TRBJ2-7 better at its end, which makes the J call doubtful. Germline V gene data show CDR1 as MNHNY and CDR2 as SVGAGI (reference sequence). The CDR3 extends over 15 amino acids. The CDR3 coding sequence is TGTGCCAGCAGTTACGCGGCTAGCGGGAGTTACGAGCAGTACTTC. Translation: CASSYAASGSYEQYF.

The chain links TRBV12-3 or TRBV12-4 to TRBJ1-5, with 10 nucleotides matching TRBD1. V gave up 1 base and J gave up 2 bases; unmatched junction bases: 2. The CDR3 runs 16 residues. CDR3 in amino acids: CASSLGQGAGNQPQHF. Here the CDR3 DNA reads TGTGCCAGCAGTTTAGGACAGGGGGCTGGCAATCAGCCCCAGCATTTT.

In this sample, this clonotype turned up once. V gene TRBV2 combines with J gene TRBJ2-1; 8 nucleotides line up with TRBD2. CDR1 is SNHLY, CDR2 FYNNEI, per germline. The CDR3 contains 14 residues. J was trimmed by 6 bases and V by 3 bases; bases with no gene match: 4. This chain's CDR3 is CASSEGRGGNEQFF. The CDR3 nucleotides read TGTGCCAGCAGTGAGGGTCGGGGGGGCAATGAGCAGTTCTTC.

This clonotype appeared once. This chain uses TRBV6-5 with TRBJ2-1; maybe TRBD1 (7 bases). V lost 3 bases and J lost 1, with 13 bases in between. Germline assignment: CDR1 MNHEY and CDR2 SVGAGI. The CDR3 totals 16 residues. In DNA form, the CDR3 reads TGTGCCAGCAGTTATGCCCAGGGGGGATCCTACAATGAGCAGTTCTTC. Residues: CASSYAQGGSYNEQFF.

This clonotype was seen more than once but under ten times. The CDR3 DNA is TGCAGTGCTAGAGTGACGGGCGGGGTTAGCAATCAGCCCCAGCATTTT. Translating it yields CSARVTGGVSNQPQHF. The gene calls are TRBV20-1 and TRBJ1-5; unclear D gene. Germline V gene sequence: CDR1 DFQATT, CDR2 SNEGSKA (reference sequence). This CDR3 comprises 16 residues. V was cut by 1 base and J by 0 bases, with 13 bases left in between.

V and J are TRBV2 and TRBJ2-7; TRBD1 matches at 9 bases. V was pared by 9 bases and J by 1 base, with 13 bases of the junction left unmatched. This CDR3 is 16 amino acids long. Per germline, CDR1 SNHLY and CDR2 FYNNEI. Written as DNA, the CDR3 is TGTGCCAGTTACAATTCCGGGACAGGGAGGTCCTACGAGCAGTACTTC. Translation gives CASYNSGTGRSYEQYF.

The chain combines TRBV7-8 with TRBJ2-3; D uncertain. Germline assignment: CDR1 SGHVS and CDR2 FQNEAQ. Trimming took 5 bases from V and 14 from J, leaving 23 bases between them. The CDR3 is 14 amino acids. The CDR3: CASSPSEVHRYAYF. CDR3 nucleotide sequence: TGTGCCAGCAGCCCGAGCGAGGTGCACAGATACGCGTATTTT.

This chain joins TRBV6-5 and TRBJ2-5, with 7 positions matching TRBD1. Near its end, the DNA agrees better with TRBJ2-7, so the J call may be wrong. CDR1 is MNHEY and CDR2 is SVGAGI in the germline V gene. The CDR3 length is 16 residues. The CDR3 loop is CASSYTTGDSAYEQYF. The CDR3 DNA reads as TGTGCCAGCAGTTACACCACTGGGGACAGCGCCTACGAGCAGTACTTC.

This clonotype has at least ten counts. The chain combines TRBV29-1 with TRBJ2-7, with D hard to call. This CDR3 is built from 11 residues. Germline lookup yields CDR1 SQVTM and CDR2 ANQGSEA. The V and J ends lost 4 bases and 3 bases respectively, with 7 bases between them. The CDR3 DNA follows: TGCAGCGTTGTAGTGGGCTACGAGCAGTACTTC. This translates into CSVVVGYEQYF.

This clonotype turned up a few times. The rearrangement joins TRBV7-2 to TRBJ1-5; a possible D gene is TRBD1 (6 bases). CDR1 is SGHTA, CDR2 FQGNSA, per germline. Trimming cost V 1 base and J 7 bases, with 11 bases left between them. The CDR3 extends over 14 amino acids. The CDR3 loop reads CASSLGDRLQPQHF. The CDR3, as DNA: TGTGCCAGCAGCTTAGGAGACAGGCTGCAGCCCCAGCATTTT.

V gene TRBV28 combines with J gene TRBJ2-7; D is uncertain. Germline loops: CDR1 MDHEN, CDR2 SYDVKM. V was cut by 5 bases and J by 3 bases, with 14 bases left in between. This CDR3 spans 14 amino acids. Written as DNA, the CDR3 is TGTGCCAGCAGTGCGCCGCGGTTGGGCTACGAGCAGTACTTC. Amino acid sequence: CASSAPRLGYEQYF.

The chain uses TRBV20-1 and TRBJ1-1; TRBD1 matches 9 bases. The CDR3 has 13 amino acids. V lost 5 bases and J lost 4; bases outside the gene matches: 5. Germline values: CDR1 DFQATT, CDR2 SNEGSKA (reference sequence). The CDR3: CSAEGQGATEAFF. The DNA of the CDR3 is TGCAGTGCTGAGGGACAGGGAGCCACTGAAGCTTTCTTT.

Only a few counts were recorded for this clonotype. This chain links TRBV5-1 with TRBJ2-1; 8 bases are shared with TRBD2. The V and J ends lost 2 bases and 8 bases, in that order; junction bases with no gene match: 12. Germline CDR1 reads SGHRS; CDR2 reads YFSETQ. The length of the CDR3 is 16 residues. CDR3 residues: CASSFLHGRASDEQFF. The CDR3 DNA follows: TGCGCCAGCAGCTTCTTACACGGGAGGGCCTCGGATGAGCAGTTCTTC.

The table lists this clonotype with a few counts. The chain uses TRBV25-1 and TRBJ1-2; D gene ambiguous. The ends were cut back, 0 bases at V and 8 bases at J, with 4 bases in the middle. The CDR3 is 11 residues long. The germline V gene encodes CDR1 MGHDK and CDR2 SYGVNS. The CDR3 DNA is TGTGCCAGCAGTGAATATGGGGGCTACACCTTC. Its translation: CASSEYGGYTF.

This chain uses TRBV7-2 with TRBJ2-3; perhaps TRBD1 as D (5 bases). The CDR3 has 16 residues. V lost 4 bases and J 14 bases, leaving 28 bases between the germline ends. CDR1 is SGHTA, CDR2 FQGNSA, per germline. In DNA, the CDR3 is TGTGCCAGCAGCTCAACTGGTTCCCTGGGGCACAGAGACGCGTATTTT. Its translation is CASSSTGSLGHRDAYF.